The clone carrying this T cell receptor beta chain was counted once. This sequence may be a read error, since a much larger clone differs from it by one base. Building the TCR beta libraries relied on iRepertoire HTBI primers, and CDR3 regions underwent Arm-PCR. One entry per CDR3 protein, called by TCRdb with MiXCR from the multiplex PCR reads. The data contain about 400,000 distinct CDR3 sequences, 20% of them seen just once; the ten biggest clones take up 20% to 25%. This sample is drawn from a study of regulatory T cells in long-lasting Graves disease. Time point described: persistent/refractory GD, antithyroid drugs over 5 years with positive TRAb. Construction of the TCR library relied on RNA isolated from PBMCs. Germline V gives CDR1 MNHNS, CDR2 SASEGT. The CDR3 covers 14 residues. Deletions cut 6 bases from V and 4 bases from J, with 15 bases between.

Sequences were derived from peripheral blood mononuclear cells (PBMCs), sampled when the disease was refractory, from a patient treated with antithyroid drugs. This clonotype originated in a female donor with Graves disease. V and J are TRBV6-1 and TRBJ1-1, with D maybe TRBD1 (5 bases). CDR3 sequence reads: CASRTAGGATEAFF. The CDR3 DNA reads as TGTGCCAGCAGGACCGCAGGAGGGGCCACTGAAGCTTTCTTT.